Listed here are 12 T cell receptor beta chains from one sample, sequenced in a study of cytotoxic CD8 clonotypes in ibrutinib-treated CLL. Sequencing used immunoSEQ multiplex PCR; TCRdb keeps in-frame clones, though not all of them. The repertoire consists of about 130,000 clones, with 70% to 90% occurring once and the leading ten covering approximately 2%. The specimen was PBMCs, collected after 24 months of ibrutinib treatment. The origin of the receptors is a human donor with chronic lymphocytic leukemia.

This clone showed up just a few times. The rearrangement uses TRBV2 and TRBJ1-3, with 7 bases lining up with TRBD1. V shed 6 bases and J 2 bases; nucleotides not matched to a gene: 7. This CDR3 is built from 15 residues. CDR1 and CDR2 from the germline V gene are SNHLY and FYNNEI. CDR3 sequence (DNA): TGTGCCAGCAGGCTTACAGGGGCCACTGGAAACACCATATATTTT. Residues: CASRLTGATGNTIYF.

The gene calls are TRBV5-4 and TRBJ1-1, with TRBD1 identical over 9 bases. Germline V gene sequence: CDR1 SGHNT, CDR2 YYREEE (reference sequence). The CDR3 extends over 14 amino acids. With V trimmed by 4 bases and J by 7 bases, 8 bases remained unmatched. CDR3 region: CASSLDRGRFEAFF. Written as DNA, the CDR3 is TGTGCCAGCAGCCTCGACAGGGGGAGATTTGAAGCTTTCTTT.

V is TRBV5-1 and J is TRBJ2-1; D ambiguous. Deletions cut 3 bases from V and 4 bases from J, with 8 bases between. The CDR3 spans 13 residues. The germline V gene has CDR1 SGHRS and CDR2 YFSETQ. CDR3: CASSSEAYNEQFF. DNA of the CDR3: TGCGCCAGCAGCTCCGAGGCATACAATGAGCAGTTCTTC.

The V gene is TRBV6-5, the J gene TRBJ2-1; perhaps D is TRBD1 or TRBD2 (6 bases each). Per germline, CDR1 MNHEY and CDR2 SVGAGI. The V gene lost 6 bases and the J gene lost 12 bases, with 15 bases spanning the gap. The CDR3 is 12 residues long. The DNA of the CDR3 is TGTGCCAGCAGACACTTGGAGGGGGGGCAGTTCTTC. Translation gives CASRHLEGGQFF.

The chain uses TRBV27 and TRBJ2-5, with D uncertain. CDR3 length equals 13 residues. Germline V lookup: CDR1 MNHEY, CDR2 SMNVEV (reference sequence). V was clipped by 2 bases and J by 5 bases, with 9 bases between them. CDR3 region: CASSLRIRETQYF. CDR3 in DNA: TGTGCCAGCAGTTTACGGATCCGGGAGACCCAGTACTTC.

The CDR3 region is CASSRSTLANYGYTF. The CDR3 DNA is TGTGCCAGTAGTAGGAGCACTCTAGCTAACTATGGCTACACCTTC. The chain links TRBV19 to TRBJ1-2; D ambiguous. The CDR3 totals 15 residues. V was trimmed by 4 bases and J by 0 bases, leaving 12 bases between them. The germline CDR1 and CDR2 sequences are LNHDA and SQIVND (reference sequence).

V gene TRBV12-1 combines with J gene TRBJ1-1. TRBV12-1 is given as a pseudogene. The CDR3 totals 17 residues. CDR3 DNA: TGTGCCAGCAGCTTTGCCCTAACGGAGGAATTGAACACTGAAGCTTTCTTT. Protein sequence: CASSFALTEELNTEAFF.

The chain recombines TRBV6-5 with TRBJ1-2, with a tentative D call TRBD1 (5 bases). CDR3 length equals 13 residues. The V gene's germline CDR1 is MNHEY and CDR2 SVGAGI. V was shortened by 8 bases and J by 0 bases, with 10 bases between the two germline ends. The DNA for the CDR3 is TGTGCCAGCCTCGGGACGGCTAACTATGGCTACACCTTC. It is translated as CASLGTANYGYTF.

By proportion, this clone is medium-sized. The chain uses TRBV11-2 and TRBJ2-7; D possibly corresponds to TRBD1 (6 bases). V dropped 1 base and J dropped 2 bases, with 12 bases sitting between them. The V gene's germline CDR1 is SGHAT and CDR2 FQNNGV. This CDR3 is built from 15 residues. The CDR3 sequence is CASSLVFSGAYEQYF. The CDR3 DNA reads TGTGCCAGCAGCTTAGTTTTCTCAGGGGCCTACGAGCAGTACTTC.

The J gene is TRBJ1-5, the V gene TRBV28; D uncertain. The CDR3 sequence is 15 residues long. Germline CDR1 is MDHEN and CDR2 is SYDVKM. V lost 8 bases to trimming and J lost 1 base, with 15 bases between them. The CDR3 DNA sequence: TGTGCCAGCCGAAACAGCCTGGGGAGCAATCAGCCCCAGCATTTT. The encoded protein is CASRNSLGSNQPQHF.

The CDR3 protein is CASSRGTDTGELFF. The CDR3 DNA follows: TGTGCCAGCTCACGAGGGACCGACACCGGGGAGCTGTTTTTT. The gene calls are TRBV18 and TRBJ2-2, with D perhaps matching TRBD1 or TRBD2 (5 bases each). Germline CDR1 KGHSH, CDR2 LQKENI. V was cut by 4 bases and J by 3 bases, with 9 bases left in between. This CDR3 spans 14 amino acids. The complete variable domain, with remaining parts taken from reference TRBV18 and TRBJ2-2, reads NAGVMQNPRHLVRRRGQEARLRCSPMKGHSHVYWYRQLPEEGLKFMVYLQKENIIDESGMPKERFSAEFPKEGPSILRIQQVVRGDSAAYFCASSRGTDTGELFFGEGSRLTVL.

CDR3 bases: TGCGCCACCACGAATGGGGGTTCTGGCTACAATGAGCAGTTCTTC. This codes for CATTNGGSGYNEQFF. V gene TRBV5-1 combines with J gene TRBJ2-1, with D perhaps TRBD1 or TRBD2 (5 bases each). The CDR3 is 15 residues long. Germline CDR1 reads SGHRS; CDR2 reads YFSETQ. V was shortened by 9 bases and J by 3 bases, with 19 bases between the two germline ends.